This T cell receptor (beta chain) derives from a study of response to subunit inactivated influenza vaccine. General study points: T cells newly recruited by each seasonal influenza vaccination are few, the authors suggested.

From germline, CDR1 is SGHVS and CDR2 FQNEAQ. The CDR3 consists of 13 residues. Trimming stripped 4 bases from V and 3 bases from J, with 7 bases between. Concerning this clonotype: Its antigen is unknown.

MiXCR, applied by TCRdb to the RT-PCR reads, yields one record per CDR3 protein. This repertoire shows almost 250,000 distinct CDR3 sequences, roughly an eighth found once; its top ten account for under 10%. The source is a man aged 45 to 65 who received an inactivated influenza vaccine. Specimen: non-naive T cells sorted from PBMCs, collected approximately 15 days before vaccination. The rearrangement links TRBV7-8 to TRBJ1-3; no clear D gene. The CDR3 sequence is CASSSISGNTIYF. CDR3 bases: TGTGCCAGCAGCTCCATCAGTGGAAACACCATATATTTT.